This T cell receptor beta chain was retrieved from a study of cytomegalovirus exposure and HLA in healthy donors. Overall study context: Approximately 85 million unique TCRs from HLA-typed donors were held in an early data release. Regarding the study as a whole: TCR beta chains numbering under 200 were designated cytomegalovirus-associated. The authors excluded some V segments, including TRBV6-2 and TRBV6-3, as indistinguishable. As was reported, the HLA-A and HLA-B alleles of most subjects were accurately predicted from TCR beta sequences.

The PCR contained 60 Vbeta and 13 Jbeta primers. The assay was immunoSEQ multiplex PCR, and TCRdb's table has in-frame clones only and misses some. The data contain 100,000 or so clones, approximately 70% of them singletons. This CDR3 is built from 12 residues. In regard to this clone: Its antigen is not identified.

This sequence originates from a man aged 25 to 40 in good health and CMV-seronegative. The rearrangement links TRBV1 to TRBJ1-2. TRBV1 is annotated as a pseudogene. The specimen was PBMCs. CDR3 in DNA: TGCACCAGCAGCCAAGATGAGGGAGGCTACACCTTC. It translates to CTSSQDEGGYTF.